The source of this TCR beta chain is a study of shared clonotypes between healthy human individuals (TCRdb year 2020). Study-level background: A couple of women and three men aged 18 to 49 years were included in the cohort. For each donor, CD4 naive and CD4 memory were each run on three plates, CD8 naive on two plates, and CD8 memory on one plate. The study deeply sequenced blood TCR repertoires of roughly five healthy adults to estimate repertoire size and the extent of clonotype sharing between individuals. Different laboratories and diverse techniques were used to prepare libraries and sequence TCR repertoires, to increase sequencing depth and limit assay-specific biases. Leukapheresis yielded between about 0.9 and 8.9 billion PBMCs per donor. Study-wide conclusions, independent of this receptor: Only blood was sampled, and tissue TCR repertoires likely differ from those in blood. Incomplete sequencing was indicated by rarefaction of sorted-subset datasets, despite the large sequencing depth. Because the study included a small number of donors, the genetic and exposure-history diversity represented was limited. Across a handful of donors, around 5% of naive CD4, 3% to 3.5% of naive CD8, 2% to 2.5% of memory CD4, and under 0.45% of memory CD8 clonotypes were shared. Based on pairwise subsampling, the degree of clonotype sharing among donors was expected to be affected by sequencing depth. Compared with non-shared clonotypes, the clonotypes found in all four sorted-subset donors had higher generation probabilities. Larger estimated clonotype richness was generally found for naive subsets than for memory subsets.

For the CD8 naive samples, CD45RO-negative cells were positively selected for CCR7, yielding a CD45RA+CCR7+ population from which TemRA cells were excluded. Healthy HIV-negative adults with no recently reported acute infections or vaccinations were included as donors. Every donor was a Caucasian adult living in Nashville, Tennessee, USA. Blood was obtained by leukapheresis, after which PBMCs were separated by Ficoll-Histopaque density gradient centrifugation and cryopreserved in liquid nitrogen vapor phase. Purity and quantity of every magnetically sorted T cell population were checked by analytical flow cytometry. Genomic DNA was isolated from each sorted fraction and quantified by UV absorbance on a Nanodrop 2000c. TCR CDR3 regions were amplified from genomic DNA by multiplex PCR using the deep immunoSEQ assay. Extracted genomic DNA from each cell subset was distributed evenly across all wells of several immunoSEQ 96-well plates, and each plate was treated as a replicate. Each replicate PCR for sorted subsets received about 220 ng genomic DNA, equal to tens of thousands of T cell genomes. The purified libraries were quantified using a Qubit 3.0 fluorometer, sized with a Bioanalyzer 2100, and then quantified again using the KAPA Library Quantification kit. Each immunoSEQ 96-well plate was sequenced on its own single-read 150-cycle Illumina NextSeq 550 flow cell. Per the source publication's procedure: The immunoSEQ output contained only junctional sequences without quality scores, so filtering could not match that applied to full-length reads. To assign V/J genes and CDR3, sequences were annotated against IMGT germline references using PyIR, a Python wrapper for IgBLAST v1.9. Reads were removed for weak V/J assignments (E-value above 1e-6), missing CDR3, stop codons, out-of-frame junctions, or ambiguous translated residues. A V3J clonotype was defined by an identical inferred V gene, J gene, and CDR3 amino acid sequence. The percentage overlap between two repertoires was calculated by dividing the number of shared unique clonotypes by the size of the smaller repertoire. Three approaches were used to assess repertoire richness: RTK rarefaction, the Chao1 estimator, and Recon v2.1 estimates of unobserved clonotypes. Generation probabilities for all TCRbeta clonotypes obtained by the gDNA method from a handful of donors were computed using OLGA. TCRdb holds this immuneACCESS table with in-frame rearrangements only. Some clones are missing; in checked studies, unresolved V genes explain under half, and the rest has no known cause. V and J calls plus clone size are reproduced from that table; the DNA served to infer D and trimming. The sample table contains approximately 2,000,000 clones; only one count was recorded for about 94% of them. The ten largest make up around 1.7% of the sample.

Including the terminal cysteine and phenylalanine, the CDR3 comprises 13 residues. Solely the CDR3 DNA is kept, with 39 bases framed from the first base. The germline V end is reduced by 6 bases and the J end by 3 bases; junction bases left unmatched: 4. In the germline V gene, CDR1 corresponds to SQVTM and CDR2 to ANQGSEA. As to this clone: There is no known antigen for this receptor. Per-base qualities were not stored, and no clone one base away is much larger.

This TCR came from a young man in good health. Some clones in this sample may be carry-over from other donors' samples. Sequencing was performed on naive CD8+ T cells from PBMCs. What the cell subset or site label conveys for this sample: CD45RA+CCR7+. The rearranged chain carries TRBV29-1 and TRBJ1-1; 10 nucleotides in the junction match TRBD1. The CDR3 region: CSVTGGEHTEAFF. The DNA reads as follows: TGCAGCGTGACAGGGGGCGAGCACACTGAAGCTTTCTTT.